This T cell receptor (beta chain) comes out of a study of CD8+ T cells in alopecia areata. Study in general: Treated patients were scored for severity by percent of scalp affected.

This sample's treatment: oral pan-JAK inhibitor, 5-10 mg twice daily. Whole-study results and caveats: An increase in clonality over normal scalp was evident in lesional scalp, especially alopecia totalis/universalis. Sequenced scalp T cells also include alphabeta T cells resident in normal skin.

Of note for this clone: Its antigen remains unknown.

Extracted RNA was reverse transcribed, and the resulting cDNA served as sequencing template. TCRdb's table, derived via immunoSEQ multiplex PCR, lists solely in-frame clones and lacks some. Among approximately 170,000 clones listed, approximately 62% were seen once. V was shortened by 0 bases and J by 9 bases, with 8 bases between the two germline ends. CDR3 length: 11 amino acids. Per the germline V gene, CDR1 is GTSNPN and CDR2 is SVGIG (reference sequence). This TCR derives from a human donor with alopecia areata. This chain joins TRBV30 and TRBJ1-1; D remains ambiguous. Sequenced here: CD4+ T cells sorted from blood, sampled at week 24, from a patient treated with tofacitinib. This chain's CDR3 is CAWSVPGKAFF. CDR3 sequence (DNA): TGTGCCTGGAGTGTTCCCGGGAAAGCTTTCTTT.